The 14 T cell receptor beta chains reported below all come from one sample, sequenced in a study of molecular identifiers for immune sequencing clone quantification. In TCRdb, the PCR reads were re-called with MiXCR into one record per CDR3 protein. The sample holds about half a million distinct CDR3 sequences, around a fifth seen once. Sequenced input: naive CD8+ T cells from blood, with Jurkat cell RNA spiked in. Subset specified: FACS-sorted CD8+CD4-CCR7+CD45RA+ naive T cells. All receptors come from a human donor in good health. Some libraries in this study had Jurkat cell RNA spiked in.

This chain uses TRBV19 with TRBJ2-1; 9 bases match TRBD2. The germline gives CDR1 LNHDA, CDR2 SQIVND (reference sequence). CDR3 length equals 13 residues. V trimming: 5 bases; J trimming: 10 bases; junction bases outside the gene matches: 6. CDR3 residues: CASSLTSGPEQFF. The CDR3 DNA is TGTGCCAGTAGTTTGACTAGCGGACCAGAGCAGTTCTTC.

Many counts were recorded for this clonotype. The chain uses TRBV30 and TRBJ2-1, with 9 bases that match TRBD2. The CDR3 has 13 amino acids. Per germline, CDR1 GTSNPN and CDR2 SVGIG (reference sequence). V shed 0 bases and J 9 bases; nucleotides not matched to a gene: 3. The CDR3: CAWSVSGGFEQFF. DNA of the CDR3: TGTGCCTGGAGTGTTAGCGGGGGCTTTGAGCAGTTCTTC.

The chain combines TRBV7-9 with TRBJ2-5; 13 bases match TRBD2. The V segment lost 5 bases and the J segment 5 bases; nucleotides outside the gene matches: 8. Looked up from germline, CDR1 is SEHNR and CDR2 is FQNEAQ (reference sequence). The CDR3 contains 16 residues. The CDR3 region is CASSMGLAGIWETQYF. The CDR3 DNA follows: TGTGCCAGCAGCATGGGACTAGCGGGGATTTGGGAGACCCAGTACTTC.

Comment on this clonotype: Being one base from a much bigger clone, this may be a read error. This chain connects TRBV6-5 to TRBJ2-3, with D unresolved. This CDR3 comprises 14 residues. From germline, CDR1 is MNHEY and CDR2 SVGAGI. CDR3 loop: CASSPTFRTDAQYF. CDR3 nucleotides: TGTGCCAGCAGCCCGACGTTCCGCACAGATGCGCAGTATTTT.

The sample holds a few counts of this clonotype. The chain joins TRBV27 to TRBJ1-5, with D possibly being TRBD1 (5 bases). Germline CDR1 reads MNHEY; CDR2 reads SMNVEV (reference sequence). The CDR3 spans 11 residues. The V end lost 6 bases, the J end lost 9 bases, and 9 bases lay between the germline ends. CDR3 sequence reads: CASSWGGPQHF. CDR3 nucleotide sequence: TGTGCCAGCAGCTGGGGCGGGCCCCAGCATTTT.

There are a few counts of this clonotype. CDR3 coding DNA: TGTGCCAGCAGCTTAGATCCAGTAACTTACGAGCAGTACTTC. Its translation: CASSLDPVTYEQYF. The V and J genes are TRBV7-9 and TRBJ2-7, with no clear D. Between the trimmed V and J ends, which lost 1 base and 4 bases, there was a span of 11 bases. In germline, CDR1 is SEHNR, CDR2 FQNEAQ (reference sequence). The CDR3 covers 14 residues.

This clonotype showed up just a few times. V usage is TRBV7-9 and J usage is TRBJ2-2; either TRBD1 or TRBD2 may supply D (6 bases each). This CDR3 region has 17 residues. V was trimmed by 4 bases and J by 9 bases, leaving 24 bases between them. Per germline, CDR1 SEHNR and CDR2 FQNEAQ (reference sequence). CDR3 nucleotide sequence: TGTGCCAGCAGCTCCCCGCGGGACAAAGAATTTCCTCGGGAGCTGTTTTTT. It yields the protein CASSSPRDKEFPRELFF.

This clonotype was observed many times. This chain joins TRBV3-1 and TRBJ2-7; 7 bases match TRBD1. The CDR3 is made up of 18 amino acids. Germline V gene sequence: CDR1 LGHDT, CDR2 YNNKEL (reference sequence). V lost 1 base and J lost 0; bases outside the gene matches: 12. The CDR3 is CASSQADRKGQTSYEQYF. The CDR3 nucleotides read TGTGCCAGCAGCCAAGCTGATCGGAAGGGACAGACCTCCTACGAGCAGTACTTC.

This clonotype was counted between two and nine times. The chain links TRBV12-3 or TRBV12-4 to TRBJ2-2; a weak D match, TRBD2 (6 bases). This CDR3 is built from 16 residues. Trimming cost V 6 bases and J 3 bases, with 17 bases left between them. The CDR3 nucleotides read TGTGCCAGCAGACCTTCGGCTAGGAGGGACACCGGGGAGCTGTTTTTT. It is translated as CASRPSARRDTGELFF.

This clonotype has just a few counts. The V call is TRBV18, the J call TRBJ2-5, with D unresolved. Trimming removed 0 bases from V and 1 base from J, with 6 bases in between. Per germline, CDR1 KGHSH and CDR2 LQKENI. The CDR3 runs 14 residues. CDR3 in DNA: TGTGCCAGCTCACCACCCGCAGCCCAAGAGACCCAGTACTTC. This encodes CASSPPAAQETQYF. Looking up the rest from reference TRBV18 and TRBJ2-5 gives the full variable domain: NAGVMQNPRHLVRRRGQEARLRCSPMKGHSHVYWYRQLPEEGLKFMVYLQKENIIDESGMPKERFSAEFPKEGPSILRIQQVVRGDSAAYFCASSPPAAQETQYFGPGTRLLVL.

This clonotype was recorded many times. V gene TRBV4-2 combines with J gene TRBJ2-1, with TRBD1 identical over 7 bases. Trimming cost V 0 bases and J 4 bases; bases outside gene matches: 6. The germline gives CDR1 LGHNA, CDR2 YNFKEQ. CDR3 length: 16 residues. The CDR3 loop is CASSQEIGGIYNEQFF. The CDR3 coding sequence is TGTGCCAGCAGCCAAGAGATAGGGGGCATATACAATGAGCAGTTCTTC.

This clonotype was observed a few times. The chain employs TRBV10-2 and TRBJ1-5; no clear D gene. This CDR3 region has 17 residues. The germline V gene encodes CDR1 WSHSY and CDR2 SAAADI. Trimming took 4 bases from V and 0 from J, leaving 16 bases between them. The CDR3 here is CASSGSAPPYSNQPQHF. The CDR3 nucleotides are TGCGCCAGCAGTGGGTCCGCGCCACCATATAGCAATCAGCCCCAGCATTTT.

Remarks on this clonotype: One end of the junction fails to match germline, which may point to a read error. This chain connects TRBV2 to TRBJ1-3, with unresolved D. Germline V gives CDR1 SNHLY, CDR2 FYNNEI. There are 12 residues in the CDR3. The CDR3 nucleotides read TGTGCTAGCGCGGGGATTGGAAGCACCATATATTTT. This encodes CASAGIGSTIYF. Filled out from reference TRBV2 and TRBJ1-3, the complete variable domain reads EPEVTQTPSHQVTQMGQEVILRCVPISNHLYFYWYRQILGQKVEFLVSFYNNEISEKSEIFDDQFSVERPDGSNFTLKIRSTKLEDSAMYFCASAGIGSTIYFGEGSWLTVV.

In its sample, this clonotype was seen a few times. The CDR3 sequence is CASSQTSGGFGETQYF. In DNA form, the CDR3 reads TGTGCCAGCAGTCAGACTAGCGGGGGATTCGGGGAGACCCAGTACTTC. The chain uses TRBV27 and TRBJ2-5; 12 nucleotides match TRBD2. There are 16 residues in the CDR3. Germline V gene sequence: CDR1 MNHEY, CDR2 SMNVEV (reference sequence). V dropped 5 bases and J dropped 5; count of bases not matched to a gene: 9.